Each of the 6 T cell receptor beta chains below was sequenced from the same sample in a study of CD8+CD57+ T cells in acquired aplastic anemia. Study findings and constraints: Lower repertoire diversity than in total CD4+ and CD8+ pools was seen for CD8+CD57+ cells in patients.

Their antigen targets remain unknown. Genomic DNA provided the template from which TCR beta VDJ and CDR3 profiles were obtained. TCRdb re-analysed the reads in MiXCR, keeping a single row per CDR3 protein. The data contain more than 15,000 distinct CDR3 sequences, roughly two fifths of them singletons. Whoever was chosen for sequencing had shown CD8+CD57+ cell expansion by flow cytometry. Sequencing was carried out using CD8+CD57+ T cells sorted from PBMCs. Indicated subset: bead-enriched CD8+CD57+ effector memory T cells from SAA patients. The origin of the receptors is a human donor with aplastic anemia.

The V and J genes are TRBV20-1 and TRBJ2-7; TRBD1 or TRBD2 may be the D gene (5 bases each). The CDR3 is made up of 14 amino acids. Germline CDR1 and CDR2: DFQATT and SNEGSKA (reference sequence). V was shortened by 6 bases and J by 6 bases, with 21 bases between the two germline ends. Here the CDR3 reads CSATLRRGQGEQYF. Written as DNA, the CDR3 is TGCAGTGCCACCTTGCGGCGCGGGCAGGGCGAGCAGTACTTC.

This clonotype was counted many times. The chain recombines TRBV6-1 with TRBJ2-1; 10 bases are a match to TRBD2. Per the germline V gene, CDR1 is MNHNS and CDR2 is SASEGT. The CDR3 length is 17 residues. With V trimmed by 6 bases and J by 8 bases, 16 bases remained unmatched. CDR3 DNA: TGTGCCAGCAGCCGTCCCGCAAGCGGGGGGGTTGGATATGAGCAGTTCTTC. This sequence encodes CASSRPASGGVGYEQFF.

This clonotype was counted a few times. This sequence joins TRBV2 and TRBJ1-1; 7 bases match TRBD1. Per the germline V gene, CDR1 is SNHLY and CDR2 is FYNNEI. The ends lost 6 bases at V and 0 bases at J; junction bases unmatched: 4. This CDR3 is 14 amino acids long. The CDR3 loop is CASRAGGMNTEAFF. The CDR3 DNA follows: TGTGCCAGCAGAGCAGGGGGTATGAACACTGAAGCTTTCTTT.

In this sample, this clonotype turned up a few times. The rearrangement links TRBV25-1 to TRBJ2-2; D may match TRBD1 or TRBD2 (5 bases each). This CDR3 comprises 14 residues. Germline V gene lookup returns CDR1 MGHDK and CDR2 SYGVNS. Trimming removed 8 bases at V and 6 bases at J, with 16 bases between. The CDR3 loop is CASSPHGASGELFF. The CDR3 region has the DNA TGTGCCAGCTCCCCTCACGGGGCCTCCGGGGAGCTGTTTTTT.

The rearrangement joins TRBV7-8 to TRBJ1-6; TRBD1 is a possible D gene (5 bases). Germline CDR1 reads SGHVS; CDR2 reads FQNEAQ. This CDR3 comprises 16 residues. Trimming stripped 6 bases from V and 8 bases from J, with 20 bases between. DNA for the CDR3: TGTGCCAGCAGGAGCGGCAGAGGGGAAAGAGATTCACCCCTCCACTTT. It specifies CASRSGRGERDSPLHF.

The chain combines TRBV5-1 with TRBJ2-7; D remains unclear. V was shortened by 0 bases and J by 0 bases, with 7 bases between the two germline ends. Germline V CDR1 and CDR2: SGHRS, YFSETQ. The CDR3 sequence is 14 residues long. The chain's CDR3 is CASSLARSSYEQYV. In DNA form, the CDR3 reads TGCGCCAGCAGCTTGGCCCGGAGCTCCTACGAGCAGTACGTC.